The 14 T cell receptor beta chains below all came from one sample that was sequenced in a study of vaccination effects on CD4 cells after COVID-19. No antigen has been identified for these receptors. Subsequent to a culture period of more than 8 days, CD4+ T cells were isolated. Vaccine administered to participants consisted of two doses of either BNT162b2 or mRNA-1273. Sequencing was performed with immunoSEQ multiplex PCR; in TCRdb, only in-frame clones are kept and a portion is missing. The sample includes some 60,000 clones, approximately 72% of them seen just once. The sequencing used CD4+ T cells from PBMCs cultured without peptide, collected after COVID-19 vaccination. The receptors originated from a human donor who received a COVID-19 vaccine.

The chain employs TRBV3-1 (or the pseudogene TRBV3-2) and TRBJ2-1; D possibly corresponds to TRBD1 (6 bases). Germline V lookup: CDR1 LGHDT, CDR2 YNNKEL (reference sequence). The CDR3 is made up of 16 amino acids. Trimming stripped 5 bases from V and 0 bases from J, with 14 bases between. CDR3: CASSRTQGSSYNEQFF. CDR3 coding DNA: TGTGCCAGCAGCAGAACACAGGGTAGCTCCTACAATGAGCAGTTCTTC.

The chain links TRBV20-1 to TRBJ1-1; D is unresolved. V was cut by 1 base and J by 1 base, with 1 base left in between. The CDR3 covers 11 residues. Germline CDR1 is DFQATT and CDR2 is SNEGSKA (reference sequence). CDR3 in amino acids: CSARGNTEAFF. In DNA form, the CDR3 reads TGCAGTGCTAGAGGGAACACTGAAGCTTTCTTT.

In its sample, this clone was seen once. The chain has TRBV5-1 and TRBJ2-3, with 13 nucleotides matching TRBD2. The CDR3 totals 15 residues. Germline V CDR1 and CDR2: SGHRS, YFSETQ. V shed 0 bases and J 6 bases; nucleotides not matched to a gene: 1. DNA of the CDR3: TGCGCCAGCAGCTTGGGGACTAGCGGGAGTGATACGCAGTATTTT. Translation gives CASSLGTSGSDTQYF.

The CDR3 region has the DNA TGTGCCAGCAGTTACTCGCCTAGCGCCCCCAATGAGCAGTTCTTC. Its protein product is CASSYSPSAPNEQFF. The chain combines TRBV6-5 with TRBJ2-1, with D possibly being TRBD2 (6 bases). The germline CDR1 and CDR2 sequences are MNHEY and SVGAGI. Trimming shortened V by 0 bases and J by 6 bases, and 12 bases separated the two germline ends. The CDR3 spans 15 residues.

Written as DNA, the CDR3 is TGTGCCAGCAGTCCCTCGACGGGGGGGACCTACGAGCAGTACTTC. Amino acid sequence: CASSPSTGGTYEQYF. This chain links TRBV6-5 with TRBJ2-7; 8 bases are shared with TRBD2. V shed 5 bases, J shed 2 bases, and the junction held 8 bases outside the gene matches. This CDR3 spans 15 amino acids. Germline V gene data show CDR1 as MNHEY and CDR2 as SVGAGI.

The genes are TRBV19 and TRBJ1-6; D unresolved. V dropped 6 bases and J dropped 7 bases, with 13 bases sitting between them. The CDR3 runs to 14 residues. Germline CDR1 reads LNHDA; CDR2 reads SQIVND (reference sequence). The CDR3 here is CASRPWGGNSPLHF. Written as DNA, the CDR3 is TGTGCCAGTAGGCCCTGGGGTGGGAATTCACCCCTCCACTTT.

J is TRBJ1-2 and V is TRBV30; possibly TRBD1 for D (6 bases). CDR1 GTSNPN and CDR2 SVGIG come from the germline V gene (reference sequence). The V and J ends lost 3 bases and 2 bases respectively, with 7 bases between them. The CDR3 contains 12 residues. The CDR3 nucleotides read TGTGCCTGGAGCAGGGGAAACTATGGCTACACCTTC. It yields the protein CAWSRGNYGYTF.

The chain couples TRBV21-1 to TRBJ2-2; TRBD2, the D gene given by the table, was not confirmed from the DNA. TRBV21-1 is a pseudogene. CDR3 size: 13 residues. CDR3 DNA: TGTGCCAGCAGCCCCGGGGTAACCGGGGAGCTGTTTTTT. Encoded protein: CASSPGVTGELFF.

A single count supports this clone. This chain connects TRBV28 to TRBJ1-2; tentatively, D is TRBD1 (6 bases). Per the germline V gene, CDR1 is MDHEN and CDR2 is SYDVKM. The CDR3 covers 13 residues. With 10 bases removed from V and 4 bases from J, the gap between germline ends came to 16 bases. CDR3 DNA: TGTGCCACCCTGACAGGATTCAGCTATGGCTACACCTTC. This gives the protein CATLTGFSYGYTF.

The V and J genes are TRBV18 and TRBJ2-3, with a possible D match to TRBD1 (6 bases). The CDR3 covers 15 residues. Germline loops: CDR1 KGHSH, CDR2 LQKENI. Trimming took off 4 bases at V and 0 bases at J, with 11 bases between the two ends. DNA of the CDR3: TGTGCCAGCTCACTTATGACAGGTAGCACAGATACGCAGTATTTT. This sequence encodes CASSLMTGSTDTQYF.

This chain connects TRBV7-9 to TRBJ1-1; D is undetermined. V dropped 4 bases and J dropped 12 bases, with 15 bases sitting between them. Germline V lookup: CDR1 SEHNR, CDR2 FQNEAQ (reference sequence). The CDR3 is 12 residues long. The CDR3: CASSSRGSPSFF. In nucleotides, the CDR3 is TGTGCCAGCAGCTCCCGCGGCTCGCCCTCTTTCTTT.

The rearrangement links TRBV6-5 to TRBJ2-1, with unresolved D. This CDR3 contains 15 residues. V was shortened by 2 bases and J by 2 bases, with 10 bases between the two germline ends. Germline V gene sequence: CDR1 MNHEY, CDR2 SVGAGI. As DNA, the CDR3 is TGTGCCAGCAGTTACCGTGTCCCAGCCTACAATGAGCAGTTCTTC. Amino acids: CASSYRVPAYNEQFF.

In its sample, this clone was seen once. The chain uses TRBV18 and TRBJ2-5; D gene unclear. The ends were cut back, 2 bases at V and 5 bases at J, with 9 bases in the middle. Germline V gene sequence: CDR1 KGHSH, CDR2 LQKENI. The CDR3 extends over 13 amino acids. CDR3 DNA sequence: TGTGCCAGCTCACCAAACAGCCGGGAGACCCAGTACTTC. Residues: CASSPNSRETQYF.

The chain recombines TRBV6-5 with TRBJ2-5; 9 positions agree with TRBD1. With 7 bases clipped from V and 5 bases from J, the junction kept 8 bases outside the gene matches. Per germline, CDR1 MNHEY and CDR2 SVGAGI. CDR3 size: 14 residues. CDR3 in amino acids: CASIDRGRGETQYF. DNA of the CDR3: TGTGCCAGCATCGACAGGGGGAGAGGGGAGACCCAGTACTTC.